This entry concerns a single T cell receptor beta chain. Antigen: not known. This sample was included in a study of vaccination effects on CD4 cells after COVID-19. Study at large: Before sequencing took place, the ViraFEST assay used viral peptide pools to expand antigen-specific CD4+ T cells. The vaccine given was either BNT162b2 or mRNA-1273, in two doses.

Produced via immunoSEQ multiplex PCR; TCRdb's table is partial and in-frame only. The sample carries about 58,000 clones, about 83% recorded once. Trimming cost V 5 bases and J 8 bases; bases outside gene matches: 2. The CDR3 is 14 residues long. Germline V CDR1 and CDR2: LNHDA, SQIVND (reference sequence). The culture ran for less than 12 days, and then CD4+ T cells were isolated. The authors replaced half the medium with IL-2 medium on days 3 and 7. The gene calls are TRBV19 and TRBJ1-6, with TRBD1 identical over 11 bases. This sequence originates from a human donor who received a COVID-19 vaccine. Here the sequenced sample was CD4+ T cells from PBMCs cultured without peptide, taken before COVID-19 vaccination. CDR3 coding DNA: TGTGCCAGTAGTCAGGGACAGGGGGATTCACCCCTCCACTTT. This translates into CASSQGQGDSPLHF.